This T cell receptor beta chain comes out of a study of T cell responses to AZD1222 COVID-19 vaccine. Germline V gene lookup returns CDR1 SGHTA and CDR2 FQGNSA. The germline V and J ends were trimmed by 2 bases and 0 bases, with 11 bases remaining between them. The CDR3 has 17 residues. Whether given at about 4 or about 12 weeks, second doses were pooled. Assay used: immunoSEQ multiplex PCR; TCRdb lists only in-frame clones, some missing. The data contain tens of thousands of clones, 70% to 90% of them seen just once; the ten biggest clones take up over 10%. Sequenced here: peripheral blood, sampled 28 days after the second AZD1222 dose. This clonotype was obtained from an adult who received the AZD1222 COVID-19 vaccine. The chain has TRBV7-2 and TRBJ1-6; unclear D gene. The DNA for the CDR3 is TGTGCCAGCAGCTTAATCCCATCGAGCTCCTATAATTCACCCCTCCACTTT. This encodes CASSLIPSSSYNSPLHF.